Shown below are 32 T cell receptor beta chains from a single sample sequenced in a study of vaccination effects on CD4 cells after COVID-19. Only in-frame clones appear in the TCRdb table, and some are missing; sequencing was by immunoSEQ multiplex PCR. The data contain 35,000 to 45,000 clones, 76% of them seen just once; the ten biggest clones take up 3% to 4.5%. Their antigens remain unidentified. Around day 10 of culture, CD4+ T cells were separated out. PCR confirmed that the person was infected with SARS-CoV-2 between March and December 2020. Participants got two doses of BNT162b2 or mRNA-1273 vaccine. Sample: CD4+ T cells from PBMCs cultured without peptide, taken after COVID-19 vaccination. These receptors all stem from a human donor who had a prior SARS-CoV-2 infection.

V and J are TRBV28 and TRBJ1-6; the D gene is possibly TRBD1 (6 bases). This CDR3 contains 14 residues. Germline V lookup: CDR1 MDHEN, CDR2 SYDVKM. Trimming pared 6 bases from V and 6 bases from J, leaving 12 bases between. CDR3 amino acids: CASRRTGFNSPLHF. The CDR3 DNA reads TGTGCCAGCAGAAGAACAGGGTTTAATTCACCCCTCCACTTT.

This clone turned up a few times. The chain combines TRBV5-6 with TRBJ2-6; 7 positions match TRBD1. The CDR3 loop spans 18 amino acids. The germline V gene encodes CDR1 SGHDT and CDR2 YYEEEE. With 4 bases clipped from V and 0 bases from J, the junction kept 10 bases outside the gene matches. CDR3 bases: TGTGCCAGCAGCACAGGGGTTTTCGTCCCCTCTGGGGCCAACGTCCTGACTTTC. This gives the protein CASSTGVFVPSGANVLTF.

V usage is TRBV18 and J usage is TRBJ2-1; TRBD1 agrees at 7 bases. V trimming: 6 bases; J trimming: 2 bases; junction bases outside the gene matches: 7. The CDR3 is 15 amino acids. Germline lookup yields CDR1 KGHSH and CDR2 LQKENI. The CDR3: CASSPTGNPYNEQFF. The CDR3 bases are TGTGCCAGCTCGCCGACAGGGAATCCCTACAATGAGCAGTTCTTC.

The chain links TRBV5-1 to TRBJ2-7, with 10 nucleotides matching TRBD1. The CDR3 runs 14 residues. CDR1 SGHRS and CDR2 YFSETQ come from the germline V gene. V shed 5 bases and J 0 bases; nucleotides not matched to a gene: 2. The CDR3 DNA is TGCGCCAGCAGGGGACAGGGGTTCTCCTACGAGCAGTACTTC. It codes for CASRGQGFSYEQYF. Drawing the rest from reference TRBV5-1 and TRBJ2-7, the complete variable domain is KAGVTQTPRYLIKTRGQQVTLSCSPISGHRSVSWYQQTPGQGLQFLFEYFSETQRNKGNFPGRFSGRQFSNSRSEMNVSTLELGDSALYLCASRGQGFSYEQYFGPGTRLTVT.

The genes are TRBV11-2 and TRBJ1-1, with 7 bases identical to TRBD1. Germline V gene lookup returns CDR1 SGHAT and CDR2 FQNNGV. Unmatched junction bases numbered 9, after V lost 4 bases and J lost 7 bases. The CDR3 is 14 amino acids. As DNA, the CDR3 is TGTGCCAGCAGCTCTAATTCAGGGGGGATTGAAGCTTTCTTT. As protein: CASSSNSGGIEAFF.

The J gene is TRBJ2-1, the V gene TRBV29-1; 7 nucleotides match TRBD2. This CDR3 has 15 amino acids. Germline V gene lookup returns CDR1 SQVTM and CDR2 ANQGSEA. The ends lost 2 bases at V and 6 bases at J; junction bases unmatched: 10. The CDR3 DNA follows: TGCAGCGTTGAACGGTTCGCGGGAGCCGGCAATGAGCAGTTCTTC. Translation: CSVERFAGAGNEQFF.

In its sample, this clone was seen a few times. V is TRBV7-2 and J is TRBJ1-4, with 7 bases matching TRBD1. The CDR3 spans 13 residues. The germline gives CDR1 SGHTA, CDR2 FQGNSA. The ends lost 1 base at V and 12 bases at J; junction bases unmatched: 5. The CDR3 DNA follows: TGTGCCAGCAGCTTAGTATTAAGGGGGCAACTGTTTTTT. Translated: CASSLVLRGQLFF.

The chain has TRBV6-2 or TRBV6-3 and TRBJ2-1, with TRBD2 as a possible D gene (6 bases). The CDR3 extends over 16 amino acids. Trimming pared 6 bases from V and 4 bases from J, leaving 19 bases between. The germline gives CDR1 MNHEY, CDR2 SVGEGT. CDR3 DNA sequence: TGTGCCAGCAGCCCCCACAGGAGCGGGCTTTACAATGAGCAGTTCTTC. This gives the protein CASSPHRSGLYNEQFF.

The chain has TRBV5-1 and TRBJ2-2; TRBD1 aligns across 7 bases. The CDR3 is made up of 15 amino acids. The V gene end was trimmed by 5 bases and the J gene end by 1 base; junction bases not matched to a gene: 5. Germline V gene lookup returns CDR1 SGHRS and CDR2 YFSETQ. The CDR3 loop reads CASSWGTENTGELFF. CDR3 in DNA: TGCGCCAGCAGTTGGGGGACAGAGAACACCGGGGAGCTGTTTTTT. Variable domain in full (rest from reference TRBV5-1 and TRBJ2-2): KAGVTQTPRYLIKTRGQQVTLSCSPISGHRSVSWYQQTPGQGLQFLFEYFSETQRNKGNFPGRFSGRQFSNSRSEMNVSTLELGDSALYLCASSWGTENTGELFFGEGSRLTVL.

This sequence joins TRBV24-1 and TRBJ1-2; D is unclear. The CDR3 runs 13 residues. V gave up 4 bases and J gave up 7 bases, with 12 bases separating them. The germline V gene encodes CDR1 KGHDR and CDR2 SFDVKD. The chain's CDR3 is CATSDPTLSGYTF. The CDR3 DNA sequence: TGTGCCACCAGTGACCCGACGTTAAGTGGCTACACCTTC.

The chain uses TRBV7-6 and TRBJ2-3; no reliable D call. Germline CDR1 is SGHVS and CDR2 is FNYEAQ. The CDR3 extends over 16 amino acids. Between the trimmed V and J ends, which lost 4 bases and 0 bases, there was a span of 14 bases. The CDR3 reads CASSSGAVTSTDTQYF. CDR3 DNA: TGTGCCAGCAGCTCAGGAGCTGTAACTAGCACAGATACGCAGTATTTT.

This clone appeared once. This chain links TRBV5-5 with TRBJ1-4; 7 bases are a match to TRBD1. The CDR3 runs to 15 residues. Germline trimming cut 4 bases from V and 6 bases from J; bases unmatched to any gene: 9. CDR1 and CDR2 (germline): SGHKS, YYEKEE (reference sequence). The CDR3 nucleotides read TGTGCCAGCAGCGGTGACAGGGCGATAGATGAAAAACTGTTTTTT. This translates into CASSGDRAIDEKLFF. Full variable domain (remainder filled in from reference TRBV5-5 and TRBJ1-4): DAGVTQSPTHLIKTRGQQVTLRCSPISGHKSVSWYQQVLGQGPQFIFQYYEKEERGRGNFPDRFSARQFPNYSSELNVNALLLGDSALYLCASSGDRAIDEKLFFGSGTQLSVL.

This sequence joins TRBV4-2 and TRBJ2-1, with D unresolved. In germline, CDR1 is LGHNA, CDR2 YNFKEQ. Trimming pared 4 bases from V and 3 bases from J, leaving 7 bases between. This CDR3 has 13 residues. CDR3 protein: CASSPRDYNEQFF. The DNA for the CDR3 is TGTGCCAGCAGCCCCCGAGACTACAATGAGCAGTTCTTC.

The genes are TRBV7-2 and TRBJ1-5; 9 bases are shared with TRBD1. Trimming cost V 5 bases and J 2 bases; bases outside gene matches: 4. The CDR3 runs to 15 residues. Germline V gene lookup returns CDR1 SGHTA and CDR2 FQGNSA. CDR3 region: CASSLTGGGNQPQHF. The DNA for the CDR3 is TGTGCCAGCAGCCTGACAGGGGGGGGCAATCAGCCCCAGCATTTT.

This chain's CDR3 is CASSLAGTGTRGYTF. DNA for the CDR3: TGTGCCAGCAGCTTAGCTGGGACAGGGACCCGGGGCTACACCTTC. The chain has TRBV7-9 and TRBJ1-2; 9 bases fit TRBD1. The CDR3 is 15 residues long. Germline lookup yields CDR1 SEHNR and CDR2 FQNEAQ (reference sequence). Trimming removed 0 bases from V and 8 bases from J; junction bases left unmatched: 7.

The chain links TRBV28 to TRBJ1-3; no clear D gene. With 6 bases removed from V and 4 bases from J, the gap between germline ends came to 10 bases. Germline CDR1 is MDHEN and CDR2 is SYDVKM. The CDR3 has 13 residues. CDR3 DNA: TGTGCCAGCAGAACGACAAGAGGAAACACCATATATTTT. Protein: CASRTTRGNTIYF. Full variable domain (rest looked up from reference TRBV28 and TRBJ1-3): DVKVTQSSRYLVKRTGEKVFLECVQDMDHENMFWYRQDPGLGLRLIYFSYDVKMKEKGDIPEGYSVSREKKERFSLILESASTNQTSMYLCASRTTRGNTIYFGEGSWLTVV.

This clone was detected only a few times. A read error may produce the germline difference seen at one junction end. The chain recombines TRBV7-7 with TRBJ1-6; D is unclear. This CDR3 has 16 amino acids. CDR1 is SSHAT and CDR2 is FNYEAQ in the germline V gene (reference sequence). The CDR3 region has the DNA TGTGCTAGCAGCCCCTTCCGGCTCCGCTGTGATTCACCCCTCCACTTT. It codes for CASSPFRLRCDSPLHF.

This chain links TRBV7-6 with TRBJ2-3; the D is unclear. The CDR3 is 14 amino acids. V lost 1 base to trimming and J lost 6 bases, with 11 bases between them. Germline loops: CDR1 SGHVS, CDR2 FNYEAQ. CDR3 coding DNA: TGTGCCAGCAGCTTAGAATATCAGACTGATACGCAGTATTTT. This gives the protein CASSLEYQTDTQYF.

This chain uses TRBV4-3 with TRBJ2-5; tentatively, D is TRBD1 (5 bases). Trimming took 0 bases from V and 3 from J, leaving 14 bases between them. The CDR3 runs to 16 residues. The germline V gene encodes CDR1 LGHNA and CDR2 YSLEER. This chain's CDR3 is CASSQDFQGLEETQYF. DNA for the CDR3: TGCGCCAGCAGCCAAGATTTCCAGGGTCTGGAAGAGACCCAGTACTTC.

This clone has only one observation. The chain joins TRBV7-3 to TRBJ2-3; D unresolved. V was clipped by 2 bases and J by 0 bases, with 6 bases between them. Germline assignment: CDR1 SGHTA and CDR2 FQGTGA. The CDR3 consists of 14 residues. The CDR3 DNA reads TGTGCCAGCAGCTTAGATACCAGCACAGATACGCAGTATTTT. Amino acids: CASSLDTSTDTQYF. Full variable domain (outside the CDR3, taken from reference TRBV7-3 and TRBJ2-3): GAGVSQTPSNKVTEKGKYVELRCDPISGHTALYWYRQSLGQGPEFLIYFQGTGAADDSGLPNDRFFAVRPEGSVSTLKIQRTERGDSAVYLCASSLDTSTDTQYFGPGTRLTVL.

On this clone itself: A junction end diverges from the germline sequence, so it may reflect a read error. The chain carries TRBV7-2 and TRBJ2-7, with 8 bases aligning to TRBD2. This CDR3 spans 13 amino acids. The germline CDR1 and CDR2 sequences are SGHTA and FQGNSA. CDR3 sequence: CASSGRGGAGLLF. CDR3 coding DNA: TGTGCCAGCAGCGGACGGGGGGGAGCGGGACTACTCTTC.

About this clone itself: Germline is not matched at one junction end, which may reflect a read error. This chain joins TRBV7-7 and TRBJ2-1; 8 nucleotides align to TRBD1. Germline V gives CDR1 SSHAT, CDR2 FNYEAQ (reference sequence). The CDR3 is 15 amino acids. The CDR3 DNA follows: TGTGCTAGCAGCGCCGGACAGGGCTCCTACAATGAGCAGTTCTTC. As protein: CASSAGQGSYNEQFF. The full variable domain, with the rest looked up from reference TRBV7-7 and TRBJ2-1, is GAGVSQSPRYKVTKRGQDVTLRCDPISSHATLYWYQQALGQGPEFLTYFNYEAQPDKSGLPSDRFSAERPEGSISTLTIQRTEQRDSAMYRCASSAGQGSYNEQFFGPGTRLTVL.

The chain combines TRBV30 with TRBJ1-1, with D unresolved. The germline V gene has CDR1 GTSNPN and CDR2 SVGIG (reference sequence). The CDR3 is made up of 12 amino acids. V lost 3 bases, J lost 3 bases, and 8 bases lay in between. CDR3 coding DNA: TGTGCCTGGAGCCATGGGGACACTGAAGCTTTCTTT. It translates to CAWSHGDTEAFF.

This chain uses TRBV18 with TRBJ2-5, with 8 bases fitting TRBD1. J was trimmed by 4 bases and V by 4 bases; bases with no gene match: 5. This CDR3 has 14 amino acids. Germline values: CDR1 KGHSH, CDR2 LQKENI. As DNA, the CDR3 is TGTGCCAGCTCACGACAGGGGTCGGGAGAGACCCAGTACTTC. Encoded protein: CASSRQGSGETQYF.

The chain links TRBV4-1 to TRBJ1-4; D not resolved. Trimming removed 1 base from V and 0 bases from J, with 9 bases in between. This CDR3 is 16 amino acids long. Germline CDR1 and CDR2: MGHRA and YSYEKL. The DNA of the CDR3 is TGCGCCAGCAGCCAAGGCCCCCAGGCAACTAATGAAAAACTGTTTTTT. It specifies CASSQGPQATNEKLFF.

This chain uses TRBV14 with TRBJ1-1, with D unclear. V was shortened by 4 bases and J by 0 bases, with 6 bases between the two germline ends. CDR1 SGHDN and CDR2 FVKESK come from the germline V gene. The CDR3 covers 13 residues. The CDR3: CASSPQLNTEAFF. The CDR3 region has the DNA TGTGCCAGCAGCCCTCAACTGAACACTGAAGCTTTCTTT.

V gene TRBV7-2 combines with J gene TRBJ2-1; 7 nucleotides align to TRBD2. From germline, CDR1 is SGHTA and CDR2 FQGNSA. J gave up 12 bases and V 3 bases, and 11 bases lay outside the gene matches. CDR3 length: 14 residues. This CDR3 reads CASSFIGGGTVQFF. The CDR3 DNA follows: TGTGCCAGCAGCTTCATCGGCGGGGGTACGGTGCAGTTCTTC.

The rearrangement uses TRBV6-5 and TRBJ2-1; 7 bases are shared with TRBD1. Losses at the gene ends were 2 bases for V and 12 bases for J; bases not matched to a gene: 4. Germline V gene sequence: CDR1 MNHEY, CDR2 SVGAGI. The CDR3 extends over 12 amino acids. The DNA for the CDR3 is TGTGCCAGCAGTTACGAGGCAGGGGGGCAGTTCTTC. It encodes CASSYEAGGQFF.

About this clone itself: This sample also contains other DNA sequences that code for the same CDR3. J is TRBJ2-5 and V is TRBV18, with D tentatively TRBD2 (5 bases). The CDR3 is 13 residues long. Trimming stripped 0 bases from V and 4 bases from J, with 6 bases between. The germline V gene has CDR1 KGHSH and CDR2 LQKENI. CDR3 loop: CASSPPGRETQYF. The DNA of the CDR3 is TGTGCCAGCTCACCACCGGGGAGAGAGACCCAGTACTTC.

V and J are TRBV18 and TRBJ2-7; 8 bases fit TRBD2. Germline CDR1 is KGHSH and CDR2 is LQKENI. CDR3 size: 14 residues. The V and J ends lost 5 bases and 4 bases, in that order; junction bases with no gene match: 7. The CDR3: CASSTRGAVYEQYF. The CDR3 nucleotides read TGTGCCAGCTCAACGCGGGGGGCCGTGTACGAGCAGTACTTC.

J is TRBJ1-2 and V is TRBV19; 8 nucleotides align to TRBD1. The V and J ends lost 0 bases and 0 bases, in that order; junction bases with no gene match: 6. In germline, CDR1 is LNHDA, CDR2 SQIVND (reference sequence). The CDR3 consists of 17 residues. The CDR3 region is CASSIERQTGANYGYTF. In DNA, the CDR3 is TGTGCCAGTAGTATAGAGAGGCAGACAGGGGCTAACTATGGCTACACCTTC.

The rearrangement uses TRBV5-5 and TRBJ2-3; 10 bases map to TRBD2. Trimming removed 4 bases from V and 3 bases from J; junction bases left unmatched: 11. CDR1 and CDR2 (germline): SGHKS, YYEKEE (reference sequence). This CDR3 is built from 17 residues. The CDR3 loop reads CASSIRALAGETDTQYF. CDR3 bases: TGTGCCAGCAGCATCAGAGCCCTAGCGGGGGAGACAGATACGCAGTATTTT.